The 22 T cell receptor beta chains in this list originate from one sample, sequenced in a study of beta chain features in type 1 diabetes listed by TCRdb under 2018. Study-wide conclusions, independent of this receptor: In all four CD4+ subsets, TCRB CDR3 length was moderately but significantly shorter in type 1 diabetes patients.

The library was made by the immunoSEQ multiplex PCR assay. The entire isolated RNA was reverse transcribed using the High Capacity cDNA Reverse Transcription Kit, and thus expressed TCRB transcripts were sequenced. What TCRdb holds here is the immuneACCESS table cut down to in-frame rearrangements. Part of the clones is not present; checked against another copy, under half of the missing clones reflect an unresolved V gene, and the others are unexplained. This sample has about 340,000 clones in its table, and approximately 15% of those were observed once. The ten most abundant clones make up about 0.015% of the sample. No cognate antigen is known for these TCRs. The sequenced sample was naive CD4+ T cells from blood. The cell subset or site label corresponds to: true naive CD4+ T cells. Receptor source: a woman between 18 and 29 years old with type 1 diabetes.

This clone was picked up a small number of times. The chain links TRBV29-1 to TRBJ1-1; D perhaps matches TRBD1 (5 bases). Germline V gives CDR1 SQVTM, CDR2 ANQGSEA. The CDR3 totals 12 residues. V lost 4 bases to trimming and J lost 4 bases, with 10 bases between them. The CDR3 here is CSVVGQGTEAFF. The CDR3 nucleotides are TGCAGCGTTGTTGGCCAGGGCACTGAAGCTTTCTTT. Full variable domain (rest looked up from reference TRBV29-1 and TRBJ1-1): SAVISQKPSRDICQRGTSLTIQCQVDSQVTMMFWYRQQPGQSLTLIATANQGSEATYESGFVIDKFPISRPNLTFSTLTVSNMSPEDSSIYLCSVVGQGTEAFFGQGTRLTVV.

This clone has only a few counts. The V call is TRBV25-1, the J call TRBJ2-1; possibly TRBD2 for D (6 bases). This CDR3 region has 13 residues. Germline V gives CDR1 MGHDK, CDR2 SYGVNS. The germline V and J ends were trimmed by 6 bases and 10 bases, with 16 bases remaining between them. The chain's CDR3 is CASREGSVAEQFF. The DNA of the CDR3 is TGTGCCAGCAGGGAGGGATCTGTGGCCGAGCAGTTCTTC.

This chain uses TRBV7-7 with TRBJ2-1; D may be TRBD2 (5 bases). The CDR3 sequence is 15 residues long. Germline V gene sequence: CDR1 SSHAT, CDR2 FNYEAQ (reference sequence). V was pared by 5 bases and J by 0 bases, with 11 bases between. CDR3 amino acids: CASSRSGSSYNEQFF. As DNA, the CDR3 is TGTGCCAGCAGCCGAAGCGGAAGCTCCTACAATGAGCAGTTCTTC.

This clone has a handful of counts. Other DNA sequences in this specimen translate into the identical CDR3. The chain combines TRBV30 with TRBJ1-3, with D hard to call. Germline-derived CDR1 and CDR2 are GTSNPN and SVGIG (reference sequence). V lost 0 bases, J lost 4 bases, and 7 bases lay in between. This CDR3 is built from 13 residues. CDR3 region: CAWSVQSGNTIYF. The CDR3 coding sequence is TGTGCCTGGAGTGTTCAATCCGGAAACACCATATATTTT.

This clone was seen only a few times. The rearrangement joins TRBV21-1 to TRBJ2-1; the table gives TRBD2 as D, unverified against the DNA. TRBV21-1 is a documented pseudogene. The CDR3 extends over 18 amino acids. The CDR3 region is CASSKNPLSGRSHNEQFF. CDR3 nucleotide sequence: TGTGCCAGCAGCAAAAACCCCCTAAGCGGGAGGAGCCACAATGAGCAGTTCTTC.

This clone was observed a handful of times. The CDR3 nucleotides are TGTGCCAGCAGCCCTCTACGAGGACAAAACACTGAAGCTTTCTTT. Translation: CASSPLRGQNTEAFF. The V call is TRBV11-2, the J call TRBJ1-1, with TRBD1 as a possible D gene (5 bases). Trimming took off 5 bases at V and 2 bases at J, with 15 bases between the two ends. In germline, CDR1 is SGHAT, CDR2 FQNNGV. The CDR3 runs to 15 residues.

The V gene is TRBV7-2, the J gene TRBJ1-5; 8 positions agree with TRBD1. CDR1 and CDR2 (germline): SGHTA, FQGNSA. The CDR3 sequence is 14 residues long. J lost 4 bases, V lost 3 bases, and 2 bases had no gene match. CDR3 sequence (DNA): TGTGCCAGCAGCTTTGGACAGGGAAATCAGCCCCAGCATTTT. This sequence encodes CASSFGQGNQPQHF.

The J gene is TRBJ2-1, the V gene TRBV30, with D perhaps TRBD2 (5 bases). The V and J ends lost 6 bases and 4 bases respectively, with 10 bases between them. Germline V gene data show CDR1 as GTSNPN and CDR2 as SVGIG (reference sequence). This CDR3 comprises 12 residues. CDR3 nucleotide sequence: TGTGCCTGCCCTCGGGGATACAATGAGCAGTTCTTC. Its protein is CACPRGYNEQFF.

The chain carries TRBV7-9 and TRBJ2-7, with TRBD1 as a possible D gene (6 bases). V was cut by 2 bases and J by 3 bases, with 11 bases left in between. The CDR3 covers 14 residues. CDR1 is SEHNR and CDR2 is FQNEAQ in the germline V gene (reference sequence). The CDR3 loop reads CASSLSGQLYEQYF. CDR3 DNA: TGTGCCAGCAGCTTATCAGGACAGCTCTACGAGCAGTACTTC.

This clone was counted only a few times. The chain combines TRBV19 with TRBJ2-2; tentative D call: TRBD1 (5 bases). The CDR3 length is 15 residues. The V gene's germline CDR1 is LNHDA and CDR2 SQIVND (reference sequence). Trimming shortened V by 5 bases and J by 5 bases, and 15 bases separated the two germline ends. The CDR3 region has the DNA TGTGCCAGTAGTGCGAGTTCCAGGGAAACCGGGGAGCTGTTTTTT. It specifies CASSASSRETGELFF. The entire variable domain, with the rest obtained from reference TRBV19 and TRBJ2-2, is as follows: DGGITQSPKYLFRKEGQNVTLSCEQNLNHDAMYWYRQDPGQGLRLIYYSQIVNDFQKGDIAEGYSVSREKKESFPLTVTSAQKNPTAFYLCASSASSRETGELFFGEGSRLTVL.

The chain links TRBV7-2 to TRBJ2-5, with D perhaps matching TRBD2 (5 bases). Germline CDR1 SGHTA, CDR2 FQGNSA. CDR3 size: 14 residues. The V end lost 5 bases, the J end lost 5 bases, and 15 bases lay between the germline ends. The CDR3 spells CASSPPGNAETQYF. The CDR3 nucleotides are TGTGCCAGCAGCCCCCCGGGGAATGCGGAGACCCAGTACTTC. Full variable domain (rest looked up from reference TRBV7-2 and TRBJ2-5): GAGVSQSPSNKVTEKGKDVELRCDPISGHTALYWYRQSLGQGLEFLIYFQGNSAPDKSGLPSDRFSAERTGGSVSTLTIQRTQQEDSAVYLCASSPPGNAETQYFGPGTRLLVL.

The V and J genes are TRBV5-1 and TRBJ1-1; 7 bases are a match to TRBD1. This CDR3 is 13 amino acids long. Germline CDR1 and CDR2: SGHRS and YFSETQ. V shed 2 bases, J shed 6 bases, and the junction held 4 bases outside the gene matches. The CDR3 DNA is TGCGCCAGCAGCTTTGACAGGGATTCTGAAGCTTTCTTT. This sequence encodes CASSFDRDSEAFF.

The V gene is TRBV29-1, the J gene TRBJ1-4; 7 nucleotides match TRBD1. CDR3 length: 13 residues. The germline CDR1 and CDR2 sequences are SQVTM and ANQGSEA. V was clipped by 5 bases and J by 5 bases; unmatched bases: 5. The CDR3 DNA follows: TGCAGCGTTTGGACAGGATTAAATGAAAAACTGTTTTTT. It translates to CSVWTGLNEKLFF.

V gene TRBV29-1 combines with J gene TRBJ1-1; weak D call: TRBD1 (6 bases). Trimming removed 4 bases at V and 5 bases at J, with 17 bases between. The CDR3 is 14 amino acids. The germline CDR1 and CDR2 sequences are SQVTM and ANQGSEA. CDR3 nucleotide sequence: TGCAGCGTTGTGGGGGCCCACATGGAGACTGAAGCTTTCTTT. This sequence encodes CSVVGAHMETEAFF. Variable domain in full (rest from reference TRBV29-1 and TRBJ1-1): SAVISQKPSRDICQRGTSLTIQCQVDSQVTMMFWYRQQPGQSLTLIATANQGSEATYESGFVIDKFPISRPNLTFSTLTVSNMSPEDSSIYLCSVVGAHMETEAFFGQGTRLTVV.

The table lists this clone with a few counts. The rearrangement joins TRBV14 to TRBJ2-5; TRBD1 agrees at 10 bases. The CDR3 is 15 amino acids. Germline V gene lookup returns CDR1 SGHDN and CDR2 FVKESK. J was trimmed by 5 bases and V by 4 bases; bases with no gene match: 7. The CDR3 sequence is CASSPGQGRQETQYF. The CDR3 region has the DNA TGTGCCAGCAGCCCGGGACAGGGGAGGCAGGAGACCCAGTACTTC.

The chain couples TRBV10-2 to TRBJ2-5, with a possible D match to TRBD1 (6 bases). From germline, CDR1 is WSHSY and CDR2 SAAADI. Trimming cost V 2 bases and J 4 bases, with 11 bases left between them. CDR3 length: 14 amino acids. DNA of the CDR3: TGCGCCAGCAGTGAGGGCCAGGGGAGAGAGACCCAGTACTTC. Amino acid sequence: CASSEGQGRETQYF.

This chain's CDR3 is CAWTRTDSGNTIYF. In DNA, the CDR3 is TGTGCCTGGACCCGGACTGACTCTGGAAACACCATATATTTT. The chain carries TRBV30 and TRBJ1-3; D is unclear. CDR3 length equals 14 residues. With 4 bases removed from V and 0 bases from J, the gap between germline ends came to 10 bases. Germline V lookup: CDR1 GTSNPN, CDR2 SVGIG (reference sequence).

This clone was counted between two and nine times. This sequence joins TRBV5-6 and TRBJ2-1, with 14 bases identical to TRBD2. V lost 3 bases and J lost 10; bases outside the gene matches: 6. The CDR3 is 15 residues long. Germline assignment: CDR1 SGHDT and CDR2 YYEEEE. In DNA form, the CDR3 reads TGTGCCAGCAGCTGGGGACTAGCGGGAGTGCGGGAGCAGTTCTTC. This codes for CASSWGLAGVREQFF.

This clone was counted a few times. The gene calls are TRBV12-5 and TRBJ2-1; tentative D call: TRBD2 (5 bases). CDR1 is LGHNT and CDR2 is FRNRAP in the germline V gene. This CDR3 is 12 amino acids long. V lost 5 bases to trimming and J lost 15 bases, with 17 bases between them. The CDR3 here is CASGLRAHSPFF. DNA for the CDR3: TGTGCTAGTGGTCTGAGGGCCCATTCGCCGTTCTTC.

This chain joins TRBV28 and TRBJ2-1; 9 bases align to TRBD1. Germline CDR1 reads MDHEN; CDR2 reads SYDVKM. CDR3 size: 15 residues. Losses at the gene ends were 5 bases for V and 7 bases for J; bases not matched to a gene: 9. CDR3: CASSRPGQGRNEQFF. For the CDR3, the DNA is TGTGCCAGCAGTCGTCCGGGACAGGGTAGAAATGAGCAGTTCTTC.

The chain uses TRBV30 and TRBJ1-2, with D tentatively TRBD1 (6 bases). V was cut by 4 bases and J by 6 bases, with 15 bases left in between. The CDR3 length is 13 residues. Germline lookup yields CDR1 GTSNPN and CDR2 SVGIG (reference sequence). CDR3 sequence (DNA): TGTGCCTGGATCGACAGGACCCGGGATGGCTACACCTTC. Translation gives CAWIDRTRDGYTF.

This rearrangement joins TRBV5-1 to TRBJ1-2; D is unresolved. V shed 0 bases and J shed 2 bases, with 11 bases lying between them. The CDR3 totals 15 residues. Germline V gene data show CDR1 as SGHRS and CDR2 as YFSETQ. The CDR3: CASSLGGSYNYGYTF. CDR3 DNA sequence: TGCGCCAGCAGCTTGGGAGGCAGCTACAACTATGGCTACACCTTC.